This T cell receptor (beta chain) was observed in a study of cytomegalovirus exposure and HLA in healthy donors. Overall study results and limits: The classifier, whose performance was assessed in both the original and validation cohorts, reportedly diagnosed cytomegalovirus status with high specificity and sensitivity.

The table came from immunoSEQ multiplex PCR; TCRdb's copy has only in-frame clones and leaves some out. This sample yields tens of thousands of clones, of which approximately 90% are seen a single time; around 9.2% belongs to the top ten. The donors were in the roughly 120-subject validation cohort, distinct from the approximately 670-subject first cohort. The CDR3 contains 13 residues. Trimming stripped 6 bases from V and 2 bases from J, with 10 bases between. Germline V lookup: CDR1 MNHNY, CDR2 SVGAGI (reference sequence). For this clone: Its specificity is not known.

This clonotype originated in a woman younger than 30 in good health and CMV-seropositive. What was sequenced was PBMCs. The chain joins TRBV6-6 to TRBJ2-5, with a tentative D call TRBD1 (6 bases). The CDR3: CASSLDRQETQYF. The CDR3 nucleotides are TGTGCCAGCAGCCTCGACAGGCAAGAGACCCAGTACTTC.